Given below is one T cell receptor (beta chain) in context. V was clipped by 9 bases and J by 4 bases, with 14 bases between them. The CDR3 spans 14 residues. Germline loops: CDR1 KGHDR, CDR2 SFDVKD. The data originate from a study of blood T cell repertoires in COVID-19. Across the study: The United States, Italy and Spain were the sources of the acute and convalescent COVID-19 samples. Sample material is recorded as cDNA or gDNA derived from T cells, B-cell-depleted T cells, or PBMCs.

Source study methods: The authors estimated nucleated cell counts from reference gene primer amplification. The protocol was immunoSEQ multiplex PCR, while the TCRdb copy is restricted to in-frame clones and leaves out a portion. Clone size and V and J calls were adopted from that table, with D and trimming inferred from the DNA. Among 120,000 to 150,000 clones listed, 70% to 90% were seen once. The chain couples TRBV24-1 to TRBJ2-2; a possible D gene is TRBD2 (6 bases). The receptor was isolated from a human donor with acute or convalescent COVID-19. The donor label of this sample is uncertain. The source material was peripheral blood. In DNA, the CDR3 is TGTGCCACCGGGACTCCACTGGGCACCGGGGAGCTGTTTTTT. Translated: CATGTPLGTGELFF.